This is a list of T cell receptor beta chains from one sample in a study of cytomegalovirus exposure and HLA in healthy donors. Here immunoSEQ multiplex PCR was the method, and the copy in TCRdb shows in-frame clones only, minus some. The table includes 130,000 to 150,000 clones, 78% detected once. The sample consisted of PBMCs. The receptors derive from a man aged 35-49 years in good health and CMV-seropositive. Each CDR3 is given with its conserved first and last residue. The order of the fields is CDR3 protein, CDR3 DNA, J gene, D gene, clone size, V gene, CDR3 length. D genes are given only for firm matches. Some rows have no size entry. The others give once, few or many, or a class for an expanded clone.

cdr3_aa: CASSLARAGGPEQYF
cdr3_nt: TGCGCCAGCAGCTTGGCCCGAGCGGGAGGGCCCGAGCAGTACTTC
j_call: TRBJ2-7
d_call: TRBD2
clone_size: few
v_call: TRBV5-1
cdr3_length: 15

cdr3_aa: CASSWTGQIPGELFF
cdr3_nt: TGTGCCAGCAGCTGGACAGGGCAAATCCCCGGGGAGCTGTTTTTT
j_call: TRBJ2-2
d_call: TRBD1
clone_size: NA
v_call: TRBV11-2
cdr3_length: 15

cdr3_aa: CASSLASSGTYEQYF
cdr3_nt: TGTGCCAGCAGTTTAGCCTCTAGCGGGACCTACGAGCAGTACTTC
j_call: TRBJ2-7
d_call: TRBD2
clone_size: NA
v_call: TRBV28
cdr3_length: 15

cdr3_aa: CSVVSQGQETQYF
cdr3_nt: TGCAGCGTTGTATCACAGGGCCAAGAGACCCAGTACTTC
j_call: TRBJ2-5
d_call: NA
clone_size: NA
v_call: TRBV29-1
cdr3_length: 13

cdr3_aa: CASRLAIDTNNYGYTF
cdr3_nt: TGTGCCAGCAGGCTCGCGATCGACACCAATAACTATGGCTACACCTTC
j_call: TRBJ1-2
d_call: NA
clone_size: NA
v_call: TRBV27
cdr3_length: 16

cdr3_aa: CASSAGTSGTRGEQFF
cdr3_nt: TGTGCCAGCAGTGCCGGGACTAGCGGGACACGGGGTGAGCAGTTCTTC
j_call: TRBJ2-1
d_call: TRBD2
clone_size: NA
v_call: TRBV27
cdr3_length: 16

cdr3_aa: CASSQVGSVASGKNIQYF
cdr3_nt: TGTGCCAGCAGCCAAGTAGGATCTGTGGCTAGCGGAAAAAACATTCAGTACTTC
j_call: TRBJ2-4
d_call: TRBD2
clone_size: NA
v_call: TRBV4-2
cdr3_length: 18

cdr3_aa: CASSYEGLDGYTF
cdr3_nt: TGTGCCAGCAGTTACGAGGGATTGGATGGCTACACCTTC
j_call: TRBJ1-2
d_call: NA
clone_size: NA
v_call: TRBV6-6
cdr3_length: 13

cdr3_aa: CSVRRAQETQYF
cdr3_nt: TGCAGCGTTCGCAGGGCTCAAGAGACCCAGTACTTC
j_call: TRBJ2-5
d_call: NA
clone_size: NA
v_call: TRBV29-1
cdr3_length: 12

cdr3_aa: CSVGPTTDTQYF
cdr3_nt: TGCAGCGTGGGCCCTACCACAGATACGCAGTATTTT
j_call: TRBJ2-3
d_call: NA
clone_size: NA
v_call: TRBV29-1
cdr3_length: 12

cdr3_aa: CASSLWTGNTEAFF
cdr3_nt: TGCGCCAGCAGCTTGTGGACTGGGAACACTGAAGCTTTCTTT
j_call: TRBJ1-1
d_call: NA
clone_size: NA
v_call: TRBV5-1
cdr3_length: 14

cdr3_aa: CASSVAGLAGRSGELFF
cdr3_nt: TGTGCCAGCAGCGTAGCTGGACTAGCGGGAAGATCTGGGGAGCTGTTTTTT
j_call: TRBJ2-2
d_call: TRBD2
clone_size: NA
v_call: TRBV9
cdr3_length: 17

cdr3_aa: CASSFLSRLNTGELFF
cdr3_nt: TGTGCCAGCAGTTTTCTTTCCAGACTAAACACCGGGGAGCTGTTTTTT
j_call: TRBJ2-2
d_call: NA
clone_size: NA
v_call: TRBV27
cdr3_length: 16

cdr3_aa: CASSVGTGGTNTGELFF
cdr3_nt: TGTGCCAGCAGCGTAGGAACGGGAGGGACAAACACCGGGGAGCTGTTTTTT
j_call: TRBJ2-2
d_call: TRBD2
clone_size: NA
v_call: TRBV9
cdr3_length: 17

cdr3_aa: CASSLSSTGELFF
cdr3_nt: TGTGCCAGCAGCTTGTCGTCCACCGGGGAGCTGTTTTTT
j_call: TRBJ2-2
d_call: NA
clone_size: NA
v_call: TRBV7-7
cdr3_length: 13

cdr3_aa: CASSQSTGTSEETQYF
cdr3_nt: TGCGCCAGCAGCCAATCGACCGGGACTAGCGAAGAGACCCAGTACTTC
j_call: TRBJ2-5
d_call: TRBD2
clone_size: NA
v_call: TRBV4-3
cdr3_length: 16

cdr3_aa: CASSQSSSGGNIQYF
cdr3_nt: TGTGCCAGCAGCCAATCTTCTAGCGGTGGAAACATTCAGTACTTC
j_call: TRBJ2-4
d_call: TRBD2
clone_size: NA
v_call: TRBV4-2
cdr3_length: 15

cdr3_aa: CASSSRSTGELFF
cdr3_nt: TGTGCCAGCAGTTCCCGGAGCACCGGGGAGCTGTTTTTT
j_call: TRBJ2-2
d_call: NA
clone_size: NA
v_call: TRBV7-9
cdr3_length: 13

cdr3_aa: CASSSGTRAQETQYF
cdr3_nt: TGTGCCAGCAGCTCCGGGACTAGAGCTCAAGAGACCCAGTACTTC
j_call: TRBJ2-5
d_call: TRBD2
clone_size: NA
v_call: TRBV5-4
cdr3_length: 15

cdr3_aa: CAWSEGVSETQYF
cdr3_nt: TGTGCCTGGAGTGAAGGGGTCAGTGAGACCCAGTACTTC
j_call: TRBJ2-5
d_call: NA
clone_size: NA
v_call: TRBV30
cdr3_length: 13

cdr3_aa: CASSWGRDTEAFF
cdr3_nt: TGTGCCAGCAGCTGGGGCCGGGACACTGAAGCTTTCTTT
j_call: TRBJ1-1
d_call: NA
clone_size: NA
v_call: TRBV11-3
cdr3_length: 13